This T cell receptor beta chain was sequenced in a study of blood T cell repertoires in COVID-19. Study information: Sites across the United States, Italy and Spain contributed samples from acute and convalescent COVID-19. From T cells, B-cell-depleted T cells, or PBMCs came the material, which was cDNA or gDNA.

As originally analysed: Nucleated cell number was recorded as an estimate derived from reference gene primer amplification. The table came from immunoSEQ multiplex PCR; TCRdb's copy has only in-frame clones and leaves some out. V, J and clone size are those of that table, while D and trimming were read from the DNA. There are under 300,000 clones in the sample; more than 75% occur only once, and under 9% lies in the top ten. Germline-derived CDR1 and CDR2 are SGHRS and YFSETQ. This CDR3 comprises 15 residues. The V and J ends lost 5 bases and 0 bases respectively, with 11 bases between them. The V and J genes are TRBV5-1 and TRBJ1-4; no reliable D call. Sequencing used peripheral blood. The clonotype originates from a woman between 70 and 85 years old with active or convalescent COVID-19. CDR3 in amino acids: CASRDLVATNEKLFF. DNA for the CDR3: TGCGCCAGCAGAGATCTGGTAGCAACTAATGAAAAACTGTTTTTT.